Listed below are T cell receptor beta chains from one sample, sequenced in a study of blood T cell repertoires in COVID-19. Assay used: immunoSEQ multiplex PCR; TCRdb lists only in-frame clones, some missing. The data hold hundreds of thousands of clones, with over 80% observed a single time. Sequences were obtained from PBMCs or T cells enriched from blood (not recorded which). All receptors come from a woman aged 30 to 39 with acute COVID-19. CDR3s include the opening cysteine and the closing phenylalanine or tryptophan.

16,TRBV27,CASSLSGAPSTDTQYF
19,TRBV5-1,CASGFLASGGAGSVNEQFF
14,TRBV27,CASSLRTSGNEQFF
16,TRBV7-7,CASSLAMGGTAGPQHF
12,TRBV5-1,CASSLGHNEQFF
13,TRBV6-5,CASSYETDTEAFF
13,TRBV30,CAWTSGGDQPQHF
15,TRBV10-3,CAISESTAYTGELFF
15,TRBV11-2,CASRAYRGLNTEAFF
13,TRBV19,CASTPGQHNEQFF
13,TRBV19,CASSILRDTEAFF